The clone carrying this TCR beta chain was seen ten or more times. Its target is not known. This entry belongs to a study of T cells in Graves' hyperthyroidism and ophthalmopathy. Overall study findings and caveats: Peripheral blood also featured most of the thyroid clonotypes expanded above 0.001.

Researchers took RNA transcripts and amplified the TCR beta CDR3 regions from them. An initial round of RT-PCR targeting the TCR CDR3 relied on the HTBI primer set. In TCRdb, the multiplex PCR reads were re-called with MiXCR into one record per CDR3 protein. The data hold around 420,000 distinct CDR3 sequences, with 15% to 19% observed a single time. This CDR3 is 16 amino acids long. The ends were cut back, 0 bases at V and 6 bases at J, with 17 bases in the middle. CDR1 LGHDT and CDR2 YNNKEL come from the germline V gene (reference sequence). The hyperthyroidism patients had all been newly diagnosed, and their disease duration was under 2 months. Their ages ranged from 18 to 65 years.

Sequencing was performed on blood. This receptor was identified in a woman aged 18-29 years with Graves' hyperthyroidism. The chain recombines TRBV3-1 with TRBJ1-1; D is unresolved. CDR3 nucleotides: TGTGCCAGCAGCCAAGATTCATTGGTCCGTGCGTCTGAAGCTTTCTTT. Translation gives CASSQDSLVRASEAFF.